This TCR beta chain was captured in a study of T cells after yellow fever vaccination. Whole-study results and caveats: Shared CD4/CD8 clonotypes were a small share, likely from convergent recombination. Abundant clonotypes from the bulk population could contaminate FACS-sorted repertoires.

This clonotype has a count of ten or more. Its antigen remains unidentified. CDR3 length: 14 amino acids. The V end lost 7 bases, the J end lost 1 base, and 11 bases lay between the germline ends. Germline CDR1 MNHNS, CDR2 SASEGT. MiXCR was run by TCRdb on the 5' RACE reads, yielding one entry per CDR3 protein. The sample includes some 260,000 distinct CDR3 sequences, around 4.9% of them seen just once. The specimen comprised CD4+ T cells sorted from PBMCs, sampled on the day of the yellow fever booster vaccination. The clonotype was recovered from a man aged 18 to 30 who received the YFV17D yellow fever vaccine. The V and J genes are TRBV6-1 and TRBJ1-5; no clear D gene. The CDR3 DNA sequence: TGTGCCAGCAAGAGAAGGGAAAGCAATCAGCCCCAGCATTTT. Protein sequence: CASKRRESNQPQHF.